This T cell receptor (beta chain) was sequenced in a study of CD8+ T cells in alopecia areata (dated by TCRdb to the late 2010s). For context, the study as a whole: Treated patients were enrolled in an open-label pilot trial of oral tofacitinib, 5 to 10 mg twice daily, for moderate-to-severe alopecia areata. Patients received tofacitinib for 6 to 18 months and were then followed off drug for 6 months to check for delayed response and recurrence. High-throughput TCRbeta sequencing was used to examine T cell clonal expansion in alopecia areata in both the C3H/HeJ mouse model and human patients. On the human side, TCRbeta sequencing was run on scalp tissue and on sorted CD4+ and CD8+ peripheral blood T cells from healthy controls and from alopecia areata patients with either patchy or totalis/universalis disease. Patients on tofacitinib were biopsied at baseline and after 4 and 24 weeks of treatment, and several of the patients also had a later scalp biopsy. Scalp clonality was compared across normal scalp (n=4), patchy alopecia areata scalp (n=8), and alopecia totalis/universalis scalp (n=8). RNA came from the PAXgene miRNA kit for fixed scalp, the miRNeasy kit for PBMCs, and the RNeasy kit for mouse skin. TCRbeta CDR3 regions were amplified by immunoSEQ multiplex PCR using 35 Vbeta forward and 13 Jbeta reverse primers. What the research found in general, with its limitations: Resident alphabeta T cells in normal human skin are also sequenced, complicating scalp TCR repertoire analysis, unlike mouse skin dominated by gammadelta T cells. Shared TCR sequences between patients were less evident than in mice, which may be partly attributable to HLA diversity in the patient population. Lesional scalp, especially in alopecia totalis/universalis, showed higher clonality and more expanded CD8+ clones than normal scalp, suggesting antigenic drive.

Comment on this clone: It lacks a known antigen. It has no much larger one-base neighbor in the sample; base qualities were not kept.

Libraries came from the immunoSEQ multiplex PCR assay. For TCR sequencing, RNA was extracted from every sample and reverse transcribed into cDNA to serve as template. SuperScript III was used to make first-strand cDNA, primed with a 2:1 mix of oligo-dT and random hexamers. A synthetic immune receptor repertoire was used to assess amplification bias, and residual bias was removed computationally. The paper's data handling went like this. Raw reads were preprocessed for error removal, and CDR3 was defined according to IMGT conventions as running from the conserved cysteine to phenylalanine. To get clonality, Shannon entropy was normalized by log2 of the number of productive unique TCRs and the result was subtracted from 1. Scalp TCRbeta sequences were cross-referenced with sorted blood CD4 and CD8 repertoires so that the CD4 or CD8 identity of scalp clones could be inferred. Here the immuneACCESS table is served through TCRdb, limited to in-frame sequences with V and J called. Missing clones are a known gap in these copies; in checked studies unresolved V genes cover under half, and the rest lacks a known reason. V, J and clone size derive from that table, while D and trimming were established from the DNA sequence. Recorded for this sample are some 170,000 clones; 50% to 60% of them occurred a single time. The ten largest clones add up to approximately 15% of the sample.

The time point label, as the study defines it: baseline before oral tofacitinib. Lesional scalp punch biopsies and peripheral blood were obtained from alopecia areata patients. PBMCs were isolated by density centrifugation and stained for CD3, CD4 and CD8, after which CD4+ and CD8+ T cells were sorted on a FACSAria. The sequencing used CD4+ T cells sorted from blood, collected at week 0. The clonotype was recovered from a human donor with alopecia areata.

The DNA reads as follows: TGTGCCTGGGACCTGGGACTAGCGGGGGGGCTTGGTACGCAGTATTTT. Translated, this is CAWDLGLAGGLGTQYF. This receptor chain uses TRBV30 and TRBJ2-3, and TRBD2 aligns with 16 junction nucleotides. The CDR1 and CDR2 encoded by the germline V gene (reference sequence) are GTSNPN and SVGIG. V trim: 5 bases; J trim: 8 bases; unmatched bases: 10. The CDR3, cysteine through phenylalanine, is 16 amino acids long. Of all the DNA, just the CDR3 is kept, 48 bases in frame from base 1.